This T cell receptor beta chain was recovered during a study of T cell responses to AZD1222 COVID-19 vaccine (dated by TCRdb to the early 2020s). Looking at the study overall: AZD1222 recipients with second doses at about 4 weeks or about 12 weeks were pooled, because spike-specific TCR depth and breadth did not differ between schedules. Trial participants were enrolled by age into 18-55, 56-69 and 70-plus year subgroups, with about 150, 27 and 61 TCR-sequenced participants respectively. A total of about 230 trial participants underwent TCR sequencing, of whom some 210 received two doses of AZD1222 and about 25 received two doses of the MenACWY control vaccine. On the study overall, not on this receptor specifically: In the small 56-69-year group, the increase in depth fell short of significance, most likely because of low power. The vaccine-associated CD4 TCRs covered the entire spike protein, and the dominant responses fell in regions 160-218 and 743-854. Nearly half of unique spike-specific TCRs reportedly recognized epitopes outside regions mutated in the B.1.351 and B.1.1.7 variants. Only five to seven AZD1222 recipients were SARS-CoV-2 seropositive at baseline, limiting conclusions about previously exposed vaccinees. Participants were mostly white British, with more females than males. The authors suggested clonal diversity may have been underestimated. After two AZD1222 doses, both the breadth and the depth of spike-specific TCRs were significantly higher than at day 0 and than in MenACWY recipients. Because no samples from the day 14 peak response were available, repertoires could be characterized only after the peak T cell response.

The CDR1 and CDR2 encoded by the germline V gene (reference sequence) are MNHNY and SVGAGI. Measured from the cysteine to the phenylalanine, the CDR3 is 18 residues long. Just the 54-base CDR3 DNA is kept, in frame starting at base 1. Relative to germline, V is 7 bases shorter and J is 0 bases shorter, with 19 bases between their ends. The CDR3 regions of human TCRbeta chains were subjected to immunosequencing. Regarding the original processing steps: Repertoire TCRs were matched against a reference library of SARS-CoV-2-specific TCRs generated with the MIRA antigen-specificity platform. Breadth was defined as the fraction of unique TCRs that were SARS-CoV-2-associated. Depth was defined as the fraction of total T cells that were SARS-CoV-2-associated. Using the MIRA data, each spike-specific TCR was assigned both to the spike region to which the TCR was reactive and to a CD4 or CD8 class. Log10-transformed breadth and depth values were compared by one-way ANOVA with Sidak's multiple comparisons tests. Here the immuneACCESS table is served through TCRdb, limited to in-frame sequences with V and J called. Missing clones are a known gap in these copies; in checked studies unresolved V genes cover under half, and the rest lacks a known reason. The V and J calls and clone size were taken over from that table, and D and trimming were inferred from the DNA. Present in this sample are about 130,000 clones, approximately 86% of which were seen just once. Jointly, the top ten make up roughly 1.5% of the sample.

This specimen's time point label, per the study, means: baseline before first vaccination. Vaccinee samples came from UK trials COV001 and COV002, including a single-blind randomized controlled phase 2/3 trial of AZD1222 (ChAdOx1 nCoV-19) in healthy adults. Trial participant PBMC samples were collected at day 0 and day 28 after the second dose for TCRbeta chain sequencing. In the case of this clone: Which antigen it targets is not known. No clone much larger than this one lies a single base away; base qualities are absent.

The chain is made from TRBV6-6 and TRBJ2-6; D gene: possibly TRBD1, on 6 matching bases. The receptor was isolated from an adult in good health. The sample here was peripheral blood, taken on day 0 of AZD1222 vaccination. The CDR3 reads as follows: CASNRDRPLSSGANVLTF. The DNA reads TGTGCCAGCAATCGAGACAGGCCCCTTTCCTCTGGGGCCAACGTCCTGACTTTC.